This T cell receptor (beta chain) emerged from a study of patients and donors after allogeneic stem cell transplantation. The ends lost 7 bases at V and 3 bases at J; junction bases unmatched: 5. This CDR3 contains 13 residues. In TCRdb, the RT-PCR reads were re-called with MiXCR into one record per CDR3 protein. Among 20,000 to 30,000 distinct CDR3 sequences listed, over 7% were seen once. This clonotype originated in a human donor who was either an allogeneic HSCT recipient or a stem cell or donor lymphocyte infusion donor (not recorded which). It is not recorded whose cells these are; they may come from a transplant donor. The J gene is TRBJ1-2, the V gene TRBV12-3 or TRBV12-4, with TRBD1 identical over 7 bases. What was sequenced was blood, either unsorted or a sorted T cell fraction (not recorded which). The CDR3 is CASKPGTDYGYTF. CDR3 nucleotides: TGTGCCAGCAAGCCCGGGACAGACTATGGCTACACCTTC.